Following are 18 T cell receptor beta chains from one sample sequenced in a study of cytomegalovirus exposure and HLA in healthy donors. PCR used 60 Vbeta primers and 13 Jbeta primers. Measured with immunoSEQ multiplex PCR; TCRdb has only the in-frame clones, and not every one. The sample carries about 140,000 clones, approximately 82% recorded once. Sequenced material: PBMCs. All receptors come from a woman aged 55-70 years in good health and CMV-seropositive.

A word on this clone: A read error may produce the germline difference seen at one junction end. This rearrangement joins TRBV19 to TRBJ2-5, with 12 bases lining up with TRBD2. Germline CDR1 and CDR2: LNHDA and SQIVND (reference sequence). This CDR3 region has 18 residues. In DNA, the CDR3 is TGTGCCAGTAGTATCCGCCCCACTAGCGGGAGGCGTCAAGAGGCCCAGTACTTC. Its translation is CASSIRPTSGRRQEAQYF.

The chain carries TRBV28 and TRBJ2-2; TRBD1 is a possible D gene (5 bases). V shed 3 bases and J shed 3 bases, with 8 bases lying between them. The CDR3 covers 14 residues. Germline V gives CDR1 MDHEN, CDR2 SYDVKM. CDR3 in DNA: TGTGCCAGCAGTTTTCTAGGGGACACCGGGGAGCTGTTTTTT. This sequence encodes CASSFLGDTGELFF.

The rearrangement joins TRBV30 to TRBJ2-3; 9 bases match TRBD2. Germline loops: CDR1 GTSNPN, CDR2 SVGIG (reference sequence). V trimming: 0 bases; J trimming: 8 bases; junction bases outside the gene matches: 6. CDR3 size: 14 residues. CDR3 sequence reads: CAWSVPVSGGTQYF. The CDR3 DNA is TGTGCCTGGAGTGTACCGGTTAGCGGGGGTACGCAGTATTTT.

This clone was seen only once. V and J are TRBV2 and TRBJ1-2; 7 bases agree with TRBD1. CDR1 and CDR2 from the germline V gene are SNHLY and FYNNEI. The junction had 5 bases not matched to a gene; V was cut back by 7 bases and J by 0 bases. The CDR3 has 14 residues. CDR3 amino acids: CASTRDRTNYGYTF. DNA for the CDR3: TGTGCCAGCACCAGGGACAGAACTAACTATGGCTACACCTTC.

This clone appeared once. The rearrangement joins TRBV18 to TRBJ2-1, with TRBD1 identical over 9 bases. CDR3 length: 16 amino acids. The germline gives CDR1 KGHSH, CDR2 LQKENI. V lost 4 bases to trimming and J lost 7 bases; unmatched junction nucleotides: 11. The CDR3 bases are TGTGCCAGCTCACGTCGGACAGGGGCTGGGGCGAATGAGCAGTTCTTC. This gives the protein CASSRRTGAGANEQFF.

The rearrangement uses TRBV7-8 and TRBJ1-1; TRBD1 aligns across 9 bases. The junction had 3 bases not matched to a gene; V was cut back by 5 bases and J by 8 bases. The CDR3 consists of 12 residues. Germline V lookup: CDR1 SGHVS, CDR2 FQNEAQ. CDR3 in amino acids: CASSQTGGEAFF. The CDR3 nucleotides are TGTGCCAGCAGCCAAACAGGGGGCGAAGCTTTCTTT.

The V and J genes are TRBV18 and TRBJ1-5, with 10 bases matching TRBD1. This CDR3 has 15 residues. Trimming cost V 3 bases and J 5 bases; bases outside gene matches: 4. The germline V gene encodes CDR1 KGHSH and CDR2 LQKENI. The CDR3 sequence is CASSPDRGLDQPQHF. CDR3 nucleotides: TGTGCCAGCTCACCGGACAGGGGGTTGGATCAGCCCCAGCATTTT.

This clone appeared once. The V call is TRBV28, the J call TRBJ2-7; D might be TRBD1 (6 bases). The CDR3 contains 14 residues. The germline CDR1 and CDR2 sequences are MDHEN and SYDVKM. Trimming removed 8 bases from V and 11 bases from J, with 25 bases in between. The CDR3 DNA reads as TGTGCCAGCCGGTTAACTCCCAATCCGACAGGCAAGTACTTC. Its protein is CASRLTPNPTGKYF.

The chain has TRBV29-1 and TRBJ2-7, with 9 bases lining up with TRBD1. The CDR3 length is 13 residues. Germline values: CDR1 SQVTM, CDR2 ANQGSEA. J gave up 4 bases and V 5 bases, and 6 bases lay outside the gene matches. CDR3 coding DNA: TGCAGCGTTATGACAGGGGGTAGATACGAGCAGTACTTC. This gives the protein CSVMTGGRYEQYF.

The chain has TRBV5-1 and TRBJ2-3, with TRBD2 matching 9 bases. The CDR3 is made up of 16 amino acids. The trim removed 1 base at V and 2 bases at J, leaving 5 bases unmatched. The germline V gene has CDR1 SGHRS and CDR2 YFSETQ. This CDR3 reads CASSLRLAGYTDTQYF. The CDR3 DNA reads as TGCGCCAGCAGCTTGAGGCTAGCGGGGTACACAGATACGCAGTATTTT. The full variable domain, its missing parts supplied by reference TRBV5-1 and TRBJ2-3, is KAGVTQTPRYLIKTRGQQVTLSCSPISGHRSVSWYQQTPGQGLQFLFEYFSETQRNKGNFPGRFSGRQFSNSRSEMNVSTLELGDSALYLCASSLRLAGYTDTQYFGPGTRLTVL.

The CDR3 region has the DNA TGTGCCTGGAGAGGCGGCCGCCGCACAGATACGCAGTATTTT. Protein sequence: CAWRGGRRTDTQYF. V is TRBV30 and J is TRBJ2-3, with D unclear. The CDR3 sequence is 14 residues long. Germline values: CDR1 GTSNPN, CDR2 SVGIG (reference sequence). Trimming shortened V by 3 bases and J by 1 base, and 11 bases separated the two germline ends.

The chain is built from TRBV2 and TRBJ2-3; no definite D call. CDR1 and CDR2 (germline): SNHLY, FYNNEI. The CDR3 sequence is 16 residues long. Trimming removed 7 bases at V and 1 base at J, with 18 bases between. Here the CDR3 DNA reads TGTGCCAGCAAAGACCCCCCCTCGCTAGGCACAGATACGCAGTATTTT. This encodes CASKDPPSLGTDTQYF.

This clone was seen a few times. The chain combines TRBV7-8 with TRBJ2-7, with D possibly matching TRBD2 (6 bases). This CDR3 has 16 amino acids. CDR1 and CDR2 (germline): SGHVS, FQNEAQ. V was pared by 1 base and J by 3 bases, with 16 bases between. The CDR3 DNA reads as TGTGCCAGCAGCTTAGTAGTGGCGGGGCCCCACTACGAGCAGTACTTC. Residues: CASSLVVAGPHYEQYF.

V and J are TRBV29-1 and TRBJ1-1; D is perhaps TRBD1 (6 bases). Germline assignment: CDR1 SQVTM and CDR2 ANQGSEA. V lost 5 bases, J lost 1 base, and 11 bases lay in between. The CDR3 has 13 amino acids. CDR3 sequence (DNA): TGCAGCGTTACAGGGAAGGGGAACACTGAAGCTTTCTTT. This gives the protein CSVTGKGNTEAFF.

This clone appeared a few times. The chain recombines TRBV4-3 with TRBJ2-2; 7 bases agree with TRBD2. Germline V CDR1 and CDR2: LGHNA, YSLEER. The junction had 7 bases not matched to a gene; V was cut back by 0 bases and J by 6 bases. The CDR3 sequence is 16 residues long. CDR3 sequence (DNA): TGCGCCAGCAGCCAAGATTTGGCGGGAGTCTCCGGGGAGCTGTTTTTT. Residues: CASSQDLAGVSGELFF.

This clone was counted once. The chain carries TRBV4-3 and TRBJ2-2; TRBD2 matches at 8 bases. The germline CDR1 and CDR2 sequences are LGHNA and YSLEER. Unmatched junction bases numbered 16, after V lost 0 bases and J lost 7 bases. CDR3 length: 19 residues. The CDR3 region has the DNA TGCGCCAGCAGCCAAGAAGTTTCGGGGGGGGCGCTTGGGGTCGGGGAGCTGTTTTTT. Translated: CASSQEVSGGALGVGELFF.

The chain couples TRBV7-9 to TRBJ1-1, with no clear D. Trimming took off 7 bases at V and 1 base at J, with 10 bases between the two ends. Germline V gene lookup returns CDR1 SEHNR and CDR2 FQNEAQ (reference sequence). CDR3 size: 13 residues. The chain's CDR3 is CASNDSANTEAFF. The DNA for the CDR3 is TGTGCCAGCAACGACTCGGCGAACACTGAAGCTTTCTTT.

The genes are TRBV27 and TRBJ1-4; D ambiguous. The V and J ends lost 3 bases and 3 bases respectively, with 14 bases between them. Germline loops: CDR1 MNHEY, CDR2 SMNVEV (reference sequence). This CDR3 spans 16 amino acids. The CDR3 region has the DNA TGTGCCAGCAGTTTTACGACGAGGGTTCCTAATGAAAAACTGTTTTTT. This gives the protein CASSFTTRVPNEKLFF.